The present T cell receptor (beta chain) was sequenced within a study of T cell responses to AZD1222 COVID-19 vaccine (dated by TCRdb to the early 2020s). Background on the whole study: AZD1222 recipients whose second dose came at about 4 weeks and those whose second dose came at about 12 weeks were combined into one group, since spike-specific TCR depth and breadth did not differ between the two schedules. A total of about 230 trial participants underwent TCR sequencing, of whom some 210 received two doses of AZD1222 and some 25 received two doses of the MenACWY control vaccine. Enrollment into the trials was organized by age into subgroups of 18-55, 56-69 and 70-plus years, and those subgroups contained approximately 160, 26 and 62 TCR-sequenced participants, respectively. Study-wide findings and limitations: CD4 TCRs associated with the vaccine covered the entire spike protein, and the dominant responses were in regions 160-218 and 743-854. Because no day 14 peak-response samples were available, the repertoires could be characterized only after the peak T cell response. A significant rise in spike-specific TCR breadth and depth was observed after two AZD1222 doses relative to day 0 and relative to MenACWY recipients. Conclusions about previously exposed vaccinees are limited, since just 6 or 7 AZD1222 recipients were seropositive for SARS-CoV-2 at baseline. Nearly half of unique spike-specific TCRs reportedly recognized epitopes outside regions mutated in the B.1.351 and B.1.1.7 variants. In the small 56-69-year group, the increase in depth fell short of significance, most likely because of low power. Most participants were white British and females outnumbered males, and the authors suggested that clonal diversity may have been underestimated.

The CDR3 regions of human TCRbeta chains were analyzed by immunosequencing. As for the original processing: TCRs in the repertoires were matched against a reference library of SARS-CoV-2-specific TCRs that had been generated with the MIRA antigen-specificity platform. Breadth was defined as the fraction of unique TCRs that were SARS-CoV-2-associated. Depth was defined as the fraction of total T cells that were SARS-CoV-2-associated. Using the MIRA data, each spike-specific TCR was mapped to the spike region that the TCR reacts to and placed in a CD4 or CD8 class. Log10-transformed breadth and depth values were compared by one-way ANOVA with Sidak's multiple comparisons tests. This immuneACCESS table, as held by TCRdb, lists in-frame sequences with V and J called but not all clones. Of the missing ones, under half trace to an unresolved V gene in checked studies; the others have no known cause. V and J calls and clone size are copied from that table; D and trimming were computed from the DNA. This sample comprises about 140,000 clones, roughly nine tenths of them detected only once. Around 1.6% of the sample rests with the top ten.

As for this clone: Its antigen remains undetermined. No much larger clone is present one base from it, and per-base qualities are unavailable.

Trimming takes 10 bases from V and 0 bases from J, and the germline ends sit 19 bases apart. The CDR3 runs 16 amino acids, cysteine and phenylalanine included. Only the CDR3 part of the read is kept: 48 bases, read in frame from the first base. CDR1 and CDR2 were assigned from the germline V gene as SNHLY and FYNNEI. The sample's time point label, decoded: baseline before first vaccination. Vaccinee samples were obtained from the UK trials COV001 and COV002, which included a single-blind randomized controlled phase 2/3 trial of AZD1222 (ChAdOx1 nCoV-19) in healthy adults. For TCRbeta chain sequencing, PBMC samples were collected from trial participants at day 0 and at day 28 after the second dose.

Here the chain combines TRBV2 and TRBJ1-3, with an unclear D gene assignment. This TCR was sampled from an adult in good health. Specimen: peripheral blood, collected on day 0 of AZD1222 vaccination. The CDR3 amino acid sequence is: CATTRRGRNSGNTIYF. The DNA sequence reads TGTGCCACAACCCGGAGAGGACGTAACTCTGGAAACACCATATATTTT. Reference TRBV2 and TRBJ1-3 proteins supply the regions before and after the CDR3; the full variable domain is: EPEVTQTPSHQVTQMGQEVILRCVPISNHLYFYWYRQILGQKVEFLVSFYNNEISEKSEIFDDQFSVERPDGSNFTLKIRSTKLEDSAMYFCATTRRGRNSGNTIYFGEGSWLTVV.